This section outlines one T cell receptor (beta chain) sequence together with its context. These data come from a study of blood T cells in healthy people across ages. The CDR3 length is 14 residues. CDR1 is SGHRS, CDR2 YFSETQ, per germline. The germline V and J ends were trimmed by 4 bases and 8 bases, with 15 bases remaining between them. Through a sample-barcoded 5' primer and a J-beta primer mix, a second PCR was run for roughly 6 to 12 cycles. Via MiXCR, TCRdb re-called the 5' RACE reads, giving one row per CDR3 protein. The data contain about 830,000 distinct CDR3 sequences, nearly 60% of them singletons.

The rearrangement uses TRBV5-1 and TRBJ2-2, with D possibly being TRBD1 (6 bases). Sequenced material: blood. The sequence was collected from a man between 25 and 39 years old in good health. The CDR3 sequence is CASSPRLGAGELFF. Written as DNA, the CDR3 is TGCGCCAGCAGCCCGCGTCTGGGGGCAGGGGAGCTGTTTTTT.